This T cell receptor (beta chain) was retrieved from a study of CD8 T cells in ankylosing spondylitis. Study-wide results and limits: Disease-associated clones were CD8+ and fairly uncommon in peripheral blood.

The CDR3 length is 12 residues. The germline V gene has CDR1 SQVTM and CDR2 ANQGSEA. The V end was cut by 0 bases, the J end by 3 bases, with 6 bases between. This clonotype was observed a few times. Antigen specificity is unknown. TCRdb re-derived calls from the 5' RACE reads in MiXCR, one entry per CDR3 protein. The data contain under 300,000 distinct CDR3 sequences, more than 15% of them seen just once; the ten biggest clones take up over 25%. The sequencing sample was made of blood, either unsorted or a sorted T cell fraction (not recorded which). This TCR came from a male donor with ankylosing spondylitis or in good health (not recorded which). The rearrangement links TRBV29-1 to TRBJ2-7; unclear D gene. The chain's CDR3 is CSVEDGGYEQYF. CDR3 bases: TGCAGCGTTGAAGATGGCGGCTACGAGCAGTACTTC.